This entry is about one T cell receptor beta chain. The antigen is undetermined. Mismatch with germline at one junction end may stem from a read error. This sample stems from a study of radiotherapy plus CTLA-4 blockade in lung cancer. Study as a whole: Patients showed objective responses in over 15% of cases, and disease control was achieved by about 30%. Whole-study findings and limits: Subsequent to radiotherapy plus ipilimumab, tumor-derived TCR clones underwent expansion in blood.

The method was immunoSEQ multiplex PCR; TCRdb's version includes in-frame clones alone and lacks a portion of them. The repertoire holds 20,000 or so clones, roughly 88% seen once, with 20% to 25% in the top ten. Germline V gene lookup returns CDR1 LGHNA and CDR2 YSLEER. CDR3 length: 13 amino acids. The starting material was peripheral blood, obtained from a patient treated with radiotherapy plus ipilimumab. The chain links TRBV4-3 to TRBJ1-2, with a tentative D call TRBD1 (6 bases). This TCR derives from a human donor with non-small cell lung cancer whose response to radiotherapy plus ipilimumab could not be evaluated. CDR3 DNA sequence: TGCGCCAGCAGCCCAGCCCTGACAGGTTATTTAGCCTTC. Translation: CASSPALTGYLAF.